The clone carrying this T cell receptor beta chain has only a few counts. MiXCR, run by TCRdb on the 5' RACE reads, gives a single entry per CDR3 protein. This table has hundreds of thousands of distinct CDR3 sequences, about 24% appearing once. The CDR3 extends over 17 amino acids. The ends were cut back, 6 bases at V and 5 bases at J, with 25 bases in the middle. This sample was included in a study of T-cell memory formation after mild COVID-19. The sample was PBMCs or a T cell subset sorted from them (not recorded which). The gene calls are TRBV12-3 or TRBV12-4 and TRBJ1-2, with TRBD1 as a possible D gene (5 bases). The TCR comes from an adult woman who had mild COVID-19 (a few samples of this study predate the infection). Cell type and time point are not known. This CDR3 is CASSFGGMGRIAYGYTF. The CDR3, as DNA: TGTGCCAGCAGCTTTGGGGGGATGGGACGGATCGCGTATGGCTACACCTTC.